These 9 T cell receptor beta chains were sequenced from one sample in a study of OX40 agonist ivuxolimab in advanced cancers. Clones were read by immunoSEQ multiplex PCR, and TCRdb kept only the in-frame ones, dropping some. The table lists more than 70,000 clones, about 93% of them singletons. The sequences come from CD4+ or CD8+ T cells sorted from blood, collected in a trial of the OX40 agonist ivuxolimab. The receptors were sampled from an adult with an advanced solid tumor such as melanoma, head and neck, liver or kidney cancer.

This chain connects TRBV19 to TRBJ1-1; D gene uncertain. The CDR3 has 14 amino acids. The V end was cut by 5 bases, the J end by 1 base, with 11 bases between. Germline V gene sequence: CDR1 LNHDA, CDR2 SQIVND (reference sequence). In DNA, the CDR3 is TGTGCCAGTAGTCCCTCCGGGTGGAACACTGAAGCTTTCTTT. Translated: CASSPSGWNTEAFF. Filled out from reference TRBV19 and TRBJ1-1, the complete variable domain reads DGGITQSPKYLFRKEGQNVTLSCEQNLNHDAMYWYRQDPGQGLRLIYYSQIVNDFQKGDIAEGYSVSREKKESFPLTVTSAQKNPTAFYLCASSPSGWNTEAFFGQGTRLTVV.

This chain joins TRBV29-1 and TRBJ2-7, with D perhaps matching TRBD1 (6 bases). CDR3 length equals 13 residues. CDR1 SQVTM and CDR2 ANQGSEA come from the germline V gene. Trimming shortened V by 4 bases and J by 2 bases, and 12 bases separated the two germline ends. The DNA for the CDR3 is TGCAGCGTTGTAAGGGACAACACCTACGAGCAGTACTTC. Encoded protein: CSVVRDNTYEQYF.

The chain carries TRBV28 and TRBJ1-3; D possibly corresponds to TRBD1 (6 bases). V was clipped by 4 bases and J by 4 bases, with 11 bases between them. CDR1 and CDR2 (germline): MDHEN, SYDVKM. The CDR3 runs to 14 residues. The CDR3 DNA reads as TGTGCCAGCAGTTACAGGGTATCGGGAAACACCATATATTTT. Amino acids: CASSYRVSGNTIYF.

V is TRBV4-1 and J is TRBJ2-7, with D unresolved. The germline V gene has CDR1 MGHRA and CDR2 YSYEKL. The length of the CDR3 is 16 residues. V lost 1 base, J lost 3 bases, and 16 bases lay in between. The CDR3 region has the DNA TGCGCCAGCAGCCAAGGCCCGCCGGGCAGCCTCTACGAGCAGTACTTC. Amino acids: CASSQGPPGSLYEQYF.

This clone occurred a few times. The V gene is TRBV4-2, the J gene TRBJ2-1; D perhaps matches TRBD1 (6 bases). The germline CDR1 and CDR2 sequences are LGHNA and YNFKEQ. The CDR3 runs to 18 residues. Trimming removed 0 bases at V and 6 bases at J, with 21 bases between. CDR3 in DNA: TGTGCCAGCAGCCAAGATCAATCCGGGCAGGGGTTTGGCAATGAGCAGTTCTTC. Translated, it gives CASSQDQSGQGFGNEQFF.

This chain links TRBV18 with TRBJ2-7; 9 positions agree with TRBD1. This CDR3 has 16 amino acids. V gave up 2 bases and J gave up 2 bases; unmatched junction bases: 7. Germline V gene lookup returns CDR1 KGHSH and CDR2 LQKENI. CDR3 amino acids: CASSPVSGTGTYEQYF. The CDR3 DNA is TGTGCCAGCTCACCAGTATCCGGGACAGGGACCTACGAGCAGTACTTC.

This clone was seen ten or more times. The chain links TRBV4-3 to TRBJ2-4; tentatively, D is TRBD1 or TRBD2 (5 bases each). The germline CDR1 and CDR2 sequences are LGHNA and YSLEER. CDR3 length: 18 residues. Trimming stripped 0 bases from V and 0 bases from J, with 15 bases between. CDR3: CASSQEVPGTLAKNIQYF. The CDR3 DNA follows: TGCGCCAGCAGCCAAGAGGTCCCGGGGACCCTAGCCAAAAACATTCAGTACTTC.

The CDR3 region has the DNA TGTGCCAGCAGCCCCTCCGGGGGGGGCCCGTACAATGAGCAGTTCTTC. This sequence encodes CASSPSGGGPYNEQFF. The J gene is TRBJ2-1, the V gene TRBV7-6; 8 bases line up with TRBD2. This CDR3 has 16 amino acids. J lost 4 bases, V lost 5 bases, and 10 bases had no gene match. Germline V gene lookup returns CDR1 SGHVS and CDR2 FNYEAQ.

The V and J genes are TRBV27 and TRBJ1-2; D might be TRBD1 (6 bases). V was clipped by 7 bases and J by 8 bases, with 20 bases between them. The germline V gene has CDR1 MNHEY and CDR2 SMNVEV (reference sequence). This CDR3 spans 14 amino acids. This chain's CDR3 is CASTALGGALGYTF. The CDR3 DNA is TGTGCCAGCACTGCATTGGGGGGCGCATTAGGCTACACCTTC.